Below are 22 T cell receptor beta chains sequenced from a single sample in a study of radiotherapy plus CTLA-4 blockade in lung cancer (dated 2018 in TCRdb). Libraries were constructed by the immunoSEQ multiplex PCR assay. Drawn from immuneACCESS, this table holds only the in-frame rearrangements with V and J called that TCRdb kept. Clones are partly lost; checked studies trace under half to an unresolved V gene and leave the rest unexplained. Counted in this sample were about 110,000 clones; under 90% of them appeared once. The top ten hold approximately 2.5% of the sample. The sample consisted of peripheral blood, taken from a patient treated with radiotherapy plus ipilimumab. All receptors derive from a human donor with non-small cell lung cancer that progressed on radiotherapy plus ipilimumab. Some clones in this sample may be carry-over from other donors' samples.

The chain joins TRBV19 to TRBJ2-7, with D possibly being TRBD2 (6 bases). V gave up 3 bases and J gave up 2 bases, with 11 bases separating them. The CDR3 is 14 residues long. The V gene's germline CDR1 is LNHDA and CDR2 SQIVND (reference sequence). The DNA for the CDR3 is TGTGCCAGTAGTATCGGAGGGGTAGCCTACGAGCAGTACTTC. Translating it yields CASSIGGVAYEQYF.

The chain couples TRBV7-8 to TRBJ2-1; 11 nucleotides match TRBD2. J gave up 4 bases and V 3 bases, and 2 bases lay outside the gene matches. The germline V gene has CDR1 SGHVS and CDR2 FQNEAQ. This CDR3 is built from 15 residues. The CDR3 nucleotides read TGTGCCAGCAGCTTCAGGACTAGCGGGTACAATGAGCAGTTCTTC. Translated, it gives CASSFRTSGYNEQFF.

CDR3 in amino acids: CASSTGGLFRDEQFF. CDR3 coding DNA: TGTGCCAGCAGCACGGGGGGGCTCTTTCGCGATGAGCAGTTCTTC. The genes are TRBV5-4 and TRBJ2-1; the match to TRBD2 covers 8 bases. The V segment lost 4 bases and the J segment 8 bases; nucleotides outside the gene matches: 11. This CDR3 is 15 amino acids long. Germline V gene lookup returns CDR1 SGHNT and CDR2 YYREEE (reference sequence).

The J gene is TRBJ2-3, the V gene TRBV2; D may be TRBD1 (6 bases). Looked up from germline, CDR1 is SNHLY and CDR2 is FYNNEI. The V end lost 3 bases, the J end lost 6 bases, and 13 bases lay between the germline ends. This CDR3 contains 14 residues. Here the CDR3 reads CASSETGVADTQYF. Here the CDR3 DNA reads TGTGCCAGCAGTGAGACAGGTGTTGCGGATACGCAGTATTTT.

This clone has just one count. This sequence joins TRBV10-3 and TRBJ2-3, with D possibly matching TRBD2 (5 bases). V dropped 3 bases and J dropped 5 bases, with 12 bases sitting between them. The CDR3 contains 14 residues. Germline CDR1 is ENHRY and CDR2 is SYGVKD. The CDR3 DNA reads as TGTGCCATCAGTGAACGAGGACGGGGAGATACGCAGTATTTT. Encoded protein: CAISERGRGDTQYF.

The V gene is TRBV18, the J gene TRBJ1-1; D remains ambiguous. There are 14 residues in the CDR3. Trimming pared 4 bases from V and 3 bases from J, leaving 12 bases between. Germline CDR1 and CDR2: KGHSH and LQKENI. This CDR3 is CASSQASGDTEAFF. CDR3 DNA: TGTGCCAGCTCACAGGCATCCGGCGACACTGAAGCTTTCTTT.

The CDR3 DNA is TGCGCCAGCAGCTTGGGGGCAGGGCTTTCCTACGAGCAGTACTTC. As protein: CASSLGAGLSYEQYF. This chain links TRBV5-1 with TRBJ2-7, with D maybe TRBD1 (5 bases). The CDR3 runs to 15 residues. In germline, CDR1 is SGHRS, CDR2 YFSETQ. Trimming took 0 bases from V and 1 from J, leaving 11 bases between them.

This rearrangement joins TRBV2 to TRBJ2-2, with 8 bases that match TRBD1. V lost 10 bases, J lost 0 bases, and 4 bases stayed unmatched. The germline V gene has CDR1 SNHLY and CDR2 FYNNEI. CDR3 length: 14 amino acids. DNA of the CDR3: TGTGCCACCATGACAGGGGCGAACACCGGGGAGCTGTTTTTT. It yields the protein CATMTGANTGELFF.

This clone was seen only once. CDR3 DNA: TGCGCCAGCAGCTTGTTTATGGACATTGGCACTGAAGCTTTCTTT. The encoded protein is CASSLFMDIGTEAFF. The rearrangement links TRBV5-1 to TRBJ1-1; possible D gene TRBD1, 5 bases. Trimming cost V 1 base and J 4 bases, with 14 bases left between them. CDR1 is SGHRS, CDR2 YFSETQ, per germline. This CDR3 is built from 15 residues.

The J gene is TRBJ1-1, the V gene TRBV7-2; no definite D call. With 6 bases removed from V and 3 bases from J, the gap between germline ends came to 14 bases. This CDR3 spans 14 amino acids. Germline CDR1 is SGHTA and CDR2 is FQGNSA. The CDR3 loop reads CASSGQTVYTEAFF. In DNA, the CDR3 is TGTGCCAGCAGTGGGCAGACCGTTTACACTGAAGCTTTCTTT. Full variable domain (outside the CDR3, taken from reference TRBV7-2 and TRBJ1-1): GAGVSQSPSNKVTEKGKDVELRCDPISGHTALYWYRQSLGQGLEFLIYFQGNSAPDKSGLPSDRFSAERTGGSVSTLTIQRTQQEDSAVYLCASSGQTVYTEAFFGQGTRLTVV.

V usage is TRBV5-6 and J usage is TRBJ2-5; D is unclear. Trimming pared 1 base from V and 1 base from J, leaving 17 bases between. CDR1 and CDR2 from the germline V gene are SGHDT and YYEEEE. CDR3 length: 17 amino acids. CDR3 amino acids: CASSLPSLTARQETQYF. Written as DNA, the CDR3 is TGTGCCAGCAGCTTGCCGAGTCTAACCGCCCGCCAAGAGACCCAGTACTTC.

V usage is TRBV30 and J usage is TRBJ1-2; 8 positions agree with TRBD1. The CDR3 length is 13 residues. V dropped 1 base and J dropped 5; count of bases not matched to a gene: 3. Germline lookup yields CDR1 GTSNPN and CDR2 SVGIG (reference sequence). CDR3 in amino acids: CAWSEDREYGYTF. In DNA form, the CDR3 reads TGTGCCTGGAGTGAGGACAGGGAATATGGCTACACCTTC.

The rearrangement joins TRBV7-2 to TRBJ1-2; 11 nucleotides agree with TRBD1. The V gene end was trimmed by 5 bases and the J gene end by 8 bases; junction bases not matched to a gene: 7. CDR1 is SGHTA, CDR2 FQGNSA, per germline. The length of the CDR3 is 14 residues. The CDR3 is CASSPWTGGQGYTF. CDR3 sequence (DNA): TGTGCCAGCAGCCCGTGGACAGGGGGCCAAGGCTACACCTTC. The whole variable domain, filled in from reference TRBV7-2 and TRBJ1-2, reads GAGVSQSPSNKVTEKGKDVELRCDPISGHTALYWYRQSLGQGLEFLIYFQGNSAPDKSGLPSDRFSAERTGGSVSTLTIQRTQQEDSAVYLCASSPWTGGQGYTFGSGTRLTVV.

The genes are TRBV9 and TRBJ2-1, with 7 bases fitting TRBD1. The V gene end was trimmed by 4 bases and the J gene end by 7 bases; junction bases not matched to a gene: 8. This CDR3 is 14 amino acids long. Germline CDR1 reads SGDLS; CDR2 reads YYNGEE. The CDR3, as DNA: TGTGCCAGCAGCCTTCCCGGGACAGTAAATGAGCAGTTCTTC. Translation: CASSLPGTVNEQFF.

The chain employs TRBV4-3 and TRBJ2-7, with D possibly being TRBD1 or TRBD2 (5 bases each). This CDR3 region has 13 residues. Trimming removed 1 base from V and 2 bases from J, with 6 bases in between. CDR1 and CDR2 (germline): LGHNA, YSLEER. In DNA, the CDR3 is TGCGCCAGCAGCCAAGGAGGGGCCTACGAGCAGTACTTC. This sequence encodes CASSQGGAYEQYF.

This clone came up a few times. The genes are TRBV19 and TRBJ1-3; tentative D call: TRBD1 (5 bases). CDR1 is LNHDA and CDR2 is SQIVND in the germline V gene (reference sequence). The ends were cut back, 5 bases at V and 8 bases at J, with 10 bases in the middle. The CDR3 runs to 12 residues. CDR3 coding DNA: TGTGCCAGTAGTTTCTTCAGGGACACCATATATTTT. It translates to CASSFFRDTIYF.

About this clone: Additional DNA sequences in this sample encode the identical CDR3. This chain joins TRBV27 and TRBJ1-2; D not resolved. The V and J ends lost 6 bases and 4 bases respectively, with 12 bases between them. CDR3 size: 13 residues. The germline CDR1 and CDR2 sequences are MNHEY and SMNVEV (reference sequence). The CDR3 loop is CASSRGRIYGYTF. The DNA of the CDR3 is TGTGCCAGCAGCCGCGGACGGATCTATGGCTACACCTTC.

The chain recombines TRBV2 with TRBJ2-2, with 12 bases fitting TRBD2. This CDR3 contains 17 residues. V was pared by 5 bases and J by 3 bases, with 7 bases of the junction left unmatched. CDR1 is SNHLY, CDR2 FYNNEI, per germline. The CDR3 loop is CASSWTSGATYTGELFF. CDR3 DNA sequence: TGTGCCAGCAGTTGGACTAGCGGGGCCACTTACACCGGGGAGCTGTTTTTT. Full variable domain (outside the CDR3, taken from reference TRBV2 and TRBJ2-2): EPEVTQTPSHQVTQMGQEVILRCVPISNHLYFYWYRQILGQKVEFLVSFYNNEISEKSEIFDDQFSVERPDGSNFTLKIRSTKLEDSAMYFCASSWTSGATYTGELFFGEGSRLTVL.

The V and J genes are TRBV7-8 and TRBJ1-1; TRBD1 agrees at 7 bases. Germline V gene sequence: CDR1 SGHVS, CDR2 FQNEAQ. V lost 0 bases and J lost 4; bases outside the gene matches: 8. The CDR3 is 16 amino acids. CDR3 nucleotide sequence: TGTGCCAGCAGCTTAGCGCCCAGGGGGTATTTCACTGAAGCTTTCTTT. Amino acids: CASSLAPRGYFTEAFF.

The rearrangement joins TRBV5-1 to TRBJ1-4, with D perhaps TRBD1 (5 bases). Germline lookup yields CDR1 SGHRS and CDR2 YFSETQ. CDR3 length: 17 amino acids. V was clipped by 0 bases and J by 6 bases, with 18 bases between them. The CDR3 region has the DNA TGCGCCAGCAGCTTGGGGGATACAGGCTTCGGGGATGAAAAACTGTTTTTT. It encodes CASSLGDTGFGDEKLFF.

The V call is TRBV6-1, the J call TRBJ2-3; 12 nucleotides line up with TRBD2. CDR3 length: 15 amino acids. V lost 7 bases and J lost 4; bases outside the gene matches: 6. Germline-derived CDR1 and CDR2 are MNHNS and SASEGT. In DNA, the CDR3 is TGTGCCAGCATTTGGACTAGCGGGGTCGCAGATACGCAGTATTTT. Amino acid sequence: CASIWTSGVADTQYF.

The rearrangement joins TRBV6-1 to TRBJ2-7, with D perhaps matching TRBD1 (5 bases). Trimming shortened V by 6 bases and J by 2 bases, and 14 bases separated the two germline ends. Germline loops: CDR1 MNHNS, CDR2 SASEGT. This CDR3 region has 14 residues. In nucleotides, the CDR3 is TGTGCCAGCAGAGGCAGGGTAGAGACCTACGAGCAGTACTTC. Amino acid sequence: CASRGRVETYEQYF.